This T cell receptor beta chain was captured in a study of CD8 T cells in ankylosing spondylitis. Quantitative 5'-RACE with molecular barcodes produced the TCR beta libraries. In TCRdb, the 5' RACE reads were re-called with MiXCR into one record per CDR3 protein. The sample records 250,000 to 300,000 distinct CDR3 sequences, over 15% being singletons. The CDR3 loop spans 19 amino acids. Germline-derived CDR1 and CDR2 are MNHEY and SMNVEV (reference sequence). The V segment lost 6 bases and the J segment 3 bases; nucleotides outside the gene matches: 17. This clonotype was counted only a few times. Its antigen is still unknown. General study points: Both synovial fluid and blood in reactive arthritis had previously been reported to carry some motif variants. According to the report, clones linked to the disease were significantly enriched in matched synovial fluid samples taken from ankylosing spondylitis patients.

Sequenced: blood, either unsorted or a sorted T cell fraction (not recorded which). V and J are TRBV27 and TRBJ2-5; TRBD1 aligns across 12 bases. This TCR derives from a male donor with ankylosing spondylitis or in good health (not recorded which). CDR3 nucleotide sequence: TGTGCCAGCAGGCGCAAACCGGGACAGGGGGCTTTAACCGAAGAGACCCAGTACTTC. It encodes CASRRKPGQGALTEETQYF.